The clone carrying this T cell receptor (beta chain) came up many times. Its matching antigen is unknown. The sample belongs to a study of beta chain features in type 1 diabetes. Study as a whole: The study examined about 110,000,000 sorted cells across all samples. Findings and limits, study-wide: A closer apparent resemblance between naive, central memory and Treg TCRB repertoires was seen in patients than in healthy donors. In all four CD4+ subsets, TCRB CDR3 length was significantly, moderately reduced in type 1 diabetes.

In germline, CDR1 is MDHEN, CDR2 SYDVKM. The CDR3 covers 16 residues. With 1 base removed from V and 2 bases from J, the gap between germline ends came to 12 bases. Once sorted, every population was more than 95% pure. The study reverse transcribed the entire isolated RNA, so it sequenced expressed TCRB transcripts. The data were produced by immunoSEQ multiplex PCR, yet TCRdb's version contains in-frame clones alone and is incomplete. Of 200,000 to 250,000 clones in the sample, 27% were seen once. Sequencing was performed on central memory CD4+ T cells from blood. This rearrangement joins TRBV28 to TRBJ2-4; D tentatively fits TRBD1 or TRBD2 (5 bases each). The TCR originated in a young man in good health. For the CDR3, the DNA is TGTGCCAGCAGTTTATATACATCGGGACCCAAAAACATTCAGTACTTC. The encoded protein is CASSLYTSGPKNIQYF.